These T cell receptor beta chains were read from a single sample in a study of cytomegalovirus exposure and HLA in healthy donors. TCRdb's table, derived via immunoSEQ multiplex PCR, lists solely in-frame clones and lacks some. The repertoire has over 110,000 clones, 70% to 80% of them found once; the top ten carry about 2.4%. Sequencing used PBMCs. The receptors originated from a woman under 30 in good health and CMV-seropositive. CDR3s include the opening cysteine and the closing phenylalanine or tryptophan. Each record gives: J gene, V gene, CDR3 protein.

J gene: TRBJ1-1; V gene: TRBV6-1; CDR3 protein: CASSVQGAPLLGTEAFF
J gene: TRBJ1-1; V gene: TRBV27; CDR3 protein: CASCAGQGNTEAFF
J gene: TRBJ1-1; V gene: TRBV19; CDR3 protein: CASNVRDRATEAFF
J gene: TRBJ1-1; V gene: TRBV27; CDR3 protein: CASSLSAGNTEAFF
J gene: TRBJ2-3; V gene: TRBV5-3; CDR3 protein: CARSLPGLAGGTRGDTQYF
J gene: TRBJ1-5; V gene: TRBV28; CDR3 protein: CASSPSGTGGFGNQPQHF
J gene: TRBJ2-3; V gene: TRBV30; CDR3 protein: CAWNRADTQYF
J gene: TRBJ1-1; V gene: TRBV6-5; CDR3 protein: CASNRGSHTEAFF
J gene: TRBJ1-1; V gene: TRBV7-2; CDR3 protein: CASSLAQGTEAFF
J gene: TRBJ1-1; V gene: TRBV28; CDR3 protein: CASTEARGPMNTEAFF
J gene: TRBJ2-1; V gene: TRBV2; CDR3 protein: CASSDLDNNNEQFF
J gene: TRBJ1-2; V gene: TRBV11-2; CDR3 protein: CASSVVSGQGSGYTF
J gene: TRBJ1-1; V gene: TRBV20-1; CDR3 protein: CSFKQNTEAFF
J gene: TRBJ2-3; V gene: TRBV7-8; CDR3 protein: CASSLVVEVTQYF
J gene: TRBJ1-2; V gene: TRBV5-6; CDR3 protein: CASSHRGQGRYGYTF
J gene: TRBJ1-2; V gene: TRBV7-2; CDR3 protein: CASSLVRVDMLGYTF
J gene: TRBJ1-6; V gene: TRBV2; CDR3 protein: CASSEVNTGSSYNSPLHF